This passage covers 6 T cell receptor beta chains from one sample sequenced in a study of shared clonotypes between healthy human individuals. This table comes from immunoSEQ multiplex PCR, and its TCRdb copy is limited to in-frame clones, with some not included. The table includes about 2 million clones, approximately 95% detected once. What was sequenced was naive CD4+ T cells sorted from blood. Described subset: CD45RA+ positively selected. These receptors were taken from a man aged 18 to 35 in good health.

CDR3 sequence reads: CASSPGTGLVDTF. CDR3 DNA sequence: TGTGCCAGCAGCCCCGGGACAGGGCTTGTGGACACCTTC. J is TRBJ1-2 and V is TRBV5-4; TRBD1 agrees at 9 bases. The V gene's germline CDR1 is SGHNT and CDR2 YYREEE (reference sequence). Trimming cost V 4 bases and J 12 bases; bases outside gene matches: 10. The length of the CDR3 is 13 residues.

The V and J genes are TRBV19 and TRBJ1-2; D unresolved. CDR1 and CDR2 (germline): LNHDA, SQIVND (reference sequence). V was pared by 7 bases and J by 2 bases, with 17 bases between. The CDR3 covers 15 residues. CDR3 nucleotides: TGTGCCAGTATTAGGAGCACCGGAACCAACTATGGCTACACCTTC. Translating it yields CASIRSTGTNYGYTF. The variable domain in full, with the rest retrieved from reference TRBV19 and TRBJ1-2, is DGGITQSPKYLFRKEGQNVTLSCEQNLNHDAMYWYRQDPGQGLRLIYYSQIVNDFQKGDIAEGYSVSREKKESFPLTVTSAQKNPTAFYLCASIRSTGTNYGYTFGSGTRLTVV.

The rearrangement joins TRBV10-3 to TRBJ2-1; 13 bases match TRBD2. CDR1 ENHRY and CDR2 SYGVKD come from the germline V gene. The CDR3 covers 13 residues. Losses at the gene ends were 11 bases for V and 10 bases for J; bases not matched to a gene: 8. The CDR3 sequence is CAVRTSGSGEQFF. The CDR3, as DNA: TGTGCCGTAAGGACTAGCGGGAGTGGGGAGCAGTTCTTC.

The CDR3 reads CASSEAGGRKGYTF. CDR3 bases: TGCGCCAGCAGTGAGGCAGGGGGCAGGAAAGGCTACACCTTC. The V and J genes are TRBV10-2 and TRBJ1-2; 8 bases agree with TRBD1. J was trimmed by 8 bases and V by 2 bases; bases with no gene match: 7. This CDR3 is 14 amino acids long. CDR1 WSHSY and CDR2 SAAADI come from the germline V gene.

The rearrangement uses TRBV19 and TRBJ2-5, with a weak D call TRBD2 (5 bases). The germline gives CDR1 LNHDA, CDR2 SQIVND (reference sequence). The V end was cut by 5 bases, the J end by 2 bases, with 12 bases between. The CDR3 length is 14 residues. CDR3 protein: CASSAGGRQETQYF. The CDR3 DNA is TGTGCCAGTAGTGCGGGTGGGAGACAAGAGACCCAGTACTTC. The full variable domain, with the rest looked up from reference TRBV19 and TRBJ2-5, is DGGITQSPKYLFRKEGQNVTLSCEQNLNHDAMYWYRQDPGQGLRLIYYSQIVNDFQKGDIAEGYSVSREKKESFPLTVTSAQKNPTAFYLCASSAGGRQETQYFGPGTRLLVL.

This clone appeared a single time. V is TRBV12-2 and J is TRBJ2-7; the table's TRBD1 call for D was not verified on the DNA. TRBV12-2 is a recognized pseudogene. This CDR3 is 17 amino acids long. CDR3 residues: CASRPVVGLSFPYEQYF. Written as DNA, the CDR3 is TGTGCAAGTCGCCCCGTCGTTGGCCTCTCGTTCCCCTACGAGCAGTACTTC.